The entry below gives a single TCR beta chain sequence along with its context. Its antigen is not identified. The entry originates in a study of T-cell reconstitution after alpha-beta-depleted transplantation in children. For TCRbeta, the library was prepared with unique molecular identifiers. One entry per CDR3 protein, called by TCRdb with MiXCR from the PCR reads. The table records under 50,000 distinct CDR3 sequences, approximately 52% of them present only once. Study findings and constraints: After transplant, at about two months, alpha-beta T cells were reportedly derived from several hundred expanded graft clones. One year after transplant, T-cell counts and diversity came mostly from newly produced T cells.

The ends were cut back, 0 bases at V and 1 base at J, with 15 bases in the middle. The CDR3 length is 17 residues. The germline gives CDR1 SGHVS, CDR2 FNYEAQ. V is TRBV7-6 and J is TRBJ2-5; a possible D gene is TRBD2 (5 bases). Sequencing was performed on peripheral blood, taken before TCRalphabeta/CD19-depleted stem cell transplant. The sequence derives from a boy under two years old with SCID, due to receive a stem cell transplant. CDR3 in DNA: TGTGCCAGCAGCTTAGCTCCGACGGAGGATCTCCAAGAGACCCAGTACTTC. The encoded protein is CASSLAPTEDLQETQYF.